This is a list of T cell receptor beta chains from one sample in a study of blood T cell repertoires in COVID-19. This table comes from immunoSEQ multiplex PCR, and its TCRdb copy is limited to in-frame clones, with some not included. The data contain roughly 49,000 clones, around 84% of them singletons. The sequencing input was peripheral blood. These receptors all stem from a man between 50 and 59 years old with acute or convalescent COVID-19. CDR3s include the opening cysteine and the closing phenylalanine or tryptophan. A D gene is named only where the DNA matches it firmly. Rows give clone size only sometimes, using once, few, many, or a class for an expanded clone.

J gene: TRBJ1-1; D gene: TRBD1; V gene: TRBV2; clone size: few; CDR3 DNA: TGTGCCAGCAGAACAGGGGGGAACACTGAAGCTTTCTTT; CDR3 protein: CASRTGGNTEAFF
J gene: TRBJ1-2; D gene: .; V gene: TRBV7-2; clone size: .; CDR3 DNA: TGTGCCAGCAGCTATACAGTCTATGGCTACACCTTC; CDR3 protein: CASSYTVYGYTF
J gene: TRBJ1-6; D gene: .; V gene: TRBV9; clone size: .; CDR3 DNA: TGTGCCAGCAGCGTAGGCCCCGGTCTCACACCCCTCCACTTT; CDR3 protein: CASSVGPGLTPLHF
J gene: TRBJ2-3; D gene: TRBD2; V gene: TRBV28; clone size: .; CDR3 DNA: TGTGCCAGCAGTGTCCGGGAGGGCCGCACAGATACGCAGTATTTT; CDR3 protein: CASSVREGRTDTQYF
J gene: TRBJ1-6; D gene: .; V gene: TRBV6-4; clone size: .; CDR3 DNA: TGTGCCAGCAGTGACGGACAGAGACTAAATTCACCCCTCCACTTT; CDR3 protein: CASSDGQRLNSPLHF
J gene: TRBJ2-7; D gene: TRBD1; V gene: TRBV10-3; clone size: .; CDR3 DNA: TGTGCCATCAGTGAGGGTACAGGGGGGGAGCAGTACTTC; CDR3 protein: CAISEGTGGEQYF
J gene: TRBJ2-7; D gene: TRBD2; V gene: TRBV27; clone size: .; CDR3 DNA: TGTGCCAGCTGGGCCGGGACTAGCGGGAGCTACGAGCAGTACTTC; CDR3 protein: CASWAGTSGSYEQYF
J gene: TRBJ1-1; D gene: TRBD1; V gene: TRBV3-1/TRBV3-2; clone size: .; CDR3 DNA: TGTGCCAGCAGAAGGGGACAGACTGAAGCTTTCTTT; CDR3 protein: CASRRGQTEAFF
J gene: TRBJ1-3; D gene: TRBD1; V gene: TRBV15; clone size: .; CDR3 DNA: TGTGCCACCAGCTCTCGCGAGGGACAGGGCTCTGGAAACACCATATATTTT; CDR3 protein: CATSSREGQGSGNTIYF
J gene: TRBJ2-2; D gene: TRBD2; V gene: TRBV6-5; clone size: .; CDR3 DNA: TGTGCTACTACTAAGGGGAGGGTACACACCGGGGAGCTGTTTTTT; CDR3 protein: CATTKGRVHTGELFF
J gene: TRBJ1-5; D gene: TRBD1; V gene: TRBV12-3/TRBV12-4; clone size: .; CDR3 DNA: TGTGCCAGCAGTTTCGCGGGACAGGGGGCGGGTCATTTT; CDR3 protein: CASSFAGQGAGHF
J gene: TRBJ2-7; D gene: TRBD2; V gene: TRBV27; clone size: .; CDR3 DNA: TGTGCCAGCAGTTGGGGGGGGTACGAGCAGTACTTC; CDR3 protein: CASSWGGYEQYF
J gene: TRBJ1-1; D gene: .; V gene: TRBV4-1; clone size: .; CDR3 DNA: TGCGCCAGCAGCCAAGGCACTATTTCGCGGGGGTTGAACACTGAAGCTTTCTTT; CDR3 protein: CASSQGTISRGLNTEAFF
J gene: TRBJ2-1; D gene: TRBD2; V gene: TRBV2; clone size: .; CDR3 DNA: TGTGCCAGCAGTCGACTAGCGGGGAGCTCCTACAATGAGCAGTTCTTC; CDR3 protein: CASSRLAGSSYNEQFF
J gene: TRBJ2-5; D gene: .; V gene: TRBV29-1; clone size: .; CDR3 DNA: TGCAGCGTTGACATCGGAGAGACCCAGTACTTC; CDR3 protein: CSVDIGETQYF
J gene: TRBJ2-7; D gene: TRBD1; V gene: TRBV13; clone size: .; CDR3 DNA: TGTGCCAGCAGCTTGGGGGGACAGGGGACAGGGTACGAGCAGTACTTC; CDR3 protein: CASSLGGQGTGYEQYF
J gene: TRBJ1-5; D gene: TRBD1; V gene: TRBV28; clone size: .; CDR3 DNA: TGTGCCAGCAGACAGGGGGCGGACAATCAGCCCCAGCATTTT; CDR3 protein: CASRQGADNQPQHF
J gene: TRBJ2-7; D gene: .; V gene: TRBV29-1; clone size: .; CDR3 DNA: TGCAGCGTTGAAAGCCCCGGCTCCTACGAGCAGTACTTC; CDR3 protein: CSVESPGSYEQYF
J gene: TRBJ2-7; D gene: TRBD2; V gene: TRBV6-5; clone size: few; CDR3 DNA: TGTGCCAGCAGTTACTCCGGGACTAGCGGTACCTACGAGCAGTACTTC; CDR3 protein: CASSYSGTSGTYEQYF
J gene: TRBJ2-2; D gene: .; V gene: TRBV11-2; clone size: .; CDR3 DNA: TGTGCCAGCAGCTTCCCCAGGGCTATTAACACCGGGGAGCTGTTTTTT; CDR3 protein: CASSFPRAINTGELFF
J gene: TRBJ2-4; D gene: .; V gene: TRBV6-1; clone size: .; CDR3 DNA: TGTGCCAGCAGTGAAAGGCCGGGACAAGGTGGCTACTTC; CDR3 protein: CASSERPGQGGYF
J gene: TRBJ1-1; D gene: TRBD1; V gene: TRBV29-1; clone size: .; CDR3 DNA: TGCAGCGCAATATTCACAGGGGAAAGTGAAGCTTTCTTT; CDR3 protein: CSAIFTGESEAFF
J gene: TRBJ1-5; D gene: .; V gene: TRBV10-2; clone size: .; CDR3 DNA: TGCGCCAGCAGTGAGAAATGGTCCACAGGGAAGGCGCCCCAGCATTTT; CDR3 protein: CASSEKWSTGKAPQHF
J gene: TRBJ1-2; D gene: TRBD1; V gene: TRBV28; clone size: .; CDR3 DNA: TGTGCCAGCAGCGCATCCTTACAGGGGTTCTATGGCTACACCTTC; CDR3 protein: CASSASLQGFYGYTF
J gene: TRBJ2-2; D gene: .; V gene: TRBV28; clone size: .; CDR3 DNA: TGTGCCAGCAGTTCCCCCCTCGGGGGGCGGTACACCGGGGAGCTGTTTTTT; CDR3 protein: CASSSPLGGRYTGELFF
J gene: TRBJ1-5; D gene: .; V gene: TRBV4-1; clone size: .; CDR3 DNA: TGCGCCAGCAGGGAGACAGATAGCAATCAGCCCCAGCATTTT; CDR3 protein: CASRETDSNQPQHF
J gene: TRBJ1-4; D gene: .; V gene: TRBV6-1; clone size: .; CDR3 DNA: TGTGCCAGCAGTGAAAGAGGTTCGCGGGGCGGAGGAAAACTGTTTTTT; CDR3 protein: CASSERGSRGGGKLFF
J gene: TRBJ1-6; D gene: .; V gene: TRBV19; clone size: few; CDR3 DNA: TGTGCCAGTAGTATGACAGAACCCAATTCACCCCTCCACTTT; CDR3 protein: CASSMTEPNSPLHF
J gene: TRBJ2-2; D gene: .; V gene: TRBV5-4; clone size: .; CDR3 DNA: TGTGCCAGCAGCCTGACTGCGCAAGCCACCGGGGAGCTGTTTTTT; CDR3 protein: CASSLTAQATGELFF
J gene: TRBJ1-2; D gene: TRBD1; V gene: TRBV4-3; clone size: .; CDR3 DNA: TGCGCCAGCAGCCAAGTGGGACAGGATGGAGTCTATGGCTACACCTTC; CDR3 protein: CASSQVGQDGVYGYTF
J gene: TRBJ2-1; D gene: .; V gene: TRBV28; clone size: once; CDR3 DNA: TGTGCCAGCAGTTTAGGAGGGGGGGCTAACTACAATGAGCAGTTCTTC; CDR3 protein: CASSLGGGANYNEQFF
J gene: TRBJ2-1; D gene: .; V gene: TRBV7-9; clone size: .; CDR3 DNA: TGTGCCAGCAGCGAGAATTTAGTTAATGAGCAGTTCTTC; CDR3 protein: CASSENLVNEQFF
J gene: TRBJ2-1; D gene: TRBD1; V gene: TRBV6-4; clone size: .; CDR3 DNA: TGTGCCAGCAGTTTAGGACAGGGGCGTTTCTTCTTC; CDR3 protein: CASSLGQGRFFF
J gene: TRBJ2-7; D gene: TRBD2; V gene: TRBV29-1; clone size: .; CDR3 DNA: TGCAGCGTCCCGGGACTAGCGGGCTACGAGCAGTACTTC; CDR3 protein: CSVPGLAGYEQYF
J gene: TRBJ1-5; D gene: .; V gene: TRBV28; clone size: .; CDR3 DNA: TGTGCCAGCAGTTTAAGTTGGACAGAATCAAGGTATCAGCCCCAGCATTTT; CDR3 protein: CASSLSWTESRYQPQHF
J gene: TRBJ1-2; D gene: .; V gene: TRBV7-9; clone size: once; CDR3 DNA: TGTGCCAGCAGCTTAAGCGGCAGGACCGATGGCTACACCTTC; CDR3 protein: CASSLSGRTDGYTF
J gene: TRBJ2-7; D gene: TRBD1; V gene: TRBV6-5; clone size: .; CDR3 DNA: TGTGCCAGCAGTTACTCCCGGGACAGCTCCTACGAGCAGTACTTC; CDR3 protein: CASSYSRDSSYEQYF
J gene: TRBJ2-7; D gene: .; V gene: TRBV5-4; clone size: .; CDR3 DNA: TGTGCCAGCAGCCCAGAGGACAGTAGCTCCTACGAGCAGTACTTC; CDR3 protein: CASSPEDSSSYEQYF
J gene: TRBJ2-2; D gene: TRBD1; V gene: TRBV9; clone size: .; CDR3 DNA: TGTGCCAGCAGCGTTGGCAGGACAGGCGTTGGGGCCGGGGAGCTGTTTTTT; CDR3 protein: CASSVGRTGVGAGELFF
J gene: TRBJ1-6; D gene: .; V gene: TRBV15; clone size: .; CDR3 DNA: TGTGCCACCAGCAGGGGCCCGGGATCCTATAATTCACCCCTCCACTTT; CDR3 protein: CATSRGPGSYNSPLHF
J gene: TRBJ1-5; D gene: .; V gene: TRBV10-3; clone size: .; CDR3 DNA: TGTGCCATCAGTGAAGCGAGGGGCAATCAGCCCCAGCATTTT; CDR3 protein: CAISEARGNQPQHF
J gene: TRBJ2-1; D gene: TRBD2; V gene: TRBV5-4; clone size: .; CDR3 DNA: TGTGCCAGCAGCCGACCTAGCGGGGGGGCCCACAATGAGCAGTTCTTC; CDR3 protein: CASSRPSGGAHNEQFF